This T cell receptor (beta chain) derives from a study of blood T cell repertoires in COVID-19. Overall study context: The samples span acute and convalescent COVID-19 from the United States, Italy and Spain.

The protocol was immunoSEQ multiplex PCR, while the TCRdb copy is restricted to in-frame clones and leaves out a portion. The data hold about 120,000 clones, with roughly 82% observed a single time. The CDR3 sequence is 14 residues long. CDR1 is KGHDR, CDR2 SFDVKD, per germline. With 4 bases clipped from V and 4 bases from J, the junction kept 5 bases outside the gene matches. The TCR was taken from a human donor in a cohort sampled during active COVID-19. Sequenced material: peripheral blood. V gene TRBV24-1 combines with J gene TRBJ1-2; TRBD1 agrees at 7 bases. Written as DNA, the CDR3 is TGTGCCACCAGTGACGCGGGACAGCCCTATGGCTACACCTTC. Translation: CATSDAGQPYGYTF.